Described below is a single T cell receptor (beta chain) sequence and its context. The antigen is undetermined. This entry comes from a study of beta chain features in type 1 diabetes. Study-level points and caveats: HLA effects on TCRB rearrangement stayed unresolved here. Equally in patients and controls, PCR might preferentially amplify shorter templates. When VDJ junctions were examined, type 1 diabetes patients showed fewer insertions and more deletions. Among patients with Type 1 diabetes, TCRB CDR3s were moderately but significantly shorter in every one of the four CD4+ subsets.

The authors reverse transcribed all of the isolated RNA, so sequencing captured expressed TCRB transcripts. Assay: immunoSEQ multiplex PCR; the TCRdb copy retains only in-frame clones and omits some. The sample has 200,000 to 300,000 clones, around 68% seen once. V was cut by 4 bases and J by 0 bases, with 25 bases left in between. The V gene's germline CDR1 is LNHNV and CDR2 YYDKDF (reference sequence). This CDR3 is 20 amino acids long. This sequence joins TRBV15 and TRBJ2-1, with D perhaps being TRBD1 or TRBD2 (5 bases each). This TCR came from a man aged 30 to 45 in good health. The sequencing sample was made of naive CD4+ T cells from blood. The CDR3 loop is CATSNLLGPRDVSSYNEQFF. The CDR3 DNA follows: TGTGCCACCAGCAACCTCCTGGGGCCCCGGGACGTGAGCTCCTACAATGAGCAGTTCTTC.